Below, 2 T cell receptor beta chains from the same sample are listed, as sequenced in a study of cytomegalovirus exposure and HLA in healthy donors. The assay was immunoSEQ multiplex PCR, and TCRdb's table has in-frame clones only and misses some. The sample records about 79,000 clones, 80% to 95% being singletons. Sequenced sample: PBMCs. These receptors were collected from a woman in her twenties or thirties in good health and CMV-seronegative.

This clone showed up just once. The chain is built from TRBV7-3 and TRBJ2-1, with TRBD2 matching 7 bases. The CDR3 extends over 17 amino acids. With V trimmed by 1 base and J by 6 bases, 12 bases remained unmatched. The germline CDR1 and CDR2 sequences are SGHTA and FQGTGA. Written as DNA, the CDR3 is TGTGCCAGCAGCTTAATGAGGCCGGGACTAACCGCCAATGAGCAGTTCTTC. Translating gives CASSLMRPGLTANEQFF.

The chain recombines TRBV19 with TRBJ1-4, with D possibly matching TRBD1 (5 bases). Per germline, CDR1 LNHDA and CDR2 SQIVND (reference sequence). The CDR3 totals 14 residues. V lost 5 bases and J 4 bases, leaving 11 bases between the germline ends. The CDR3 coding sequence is TGTGCCAGTAGTCCCAGGGTCATTAATGAAAAACTGTTTTTT. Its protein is CASSPRVINEKLFF.